The 10 T cell receptor beta chains reported below all come from one sample, sequenced in a study of blood T cell repertoires in COVID-19 (dated by TCRdb to 2020 to 2021). Library construction relied on the immunoSEQ multiplex PCR assay. As stored in TCRdb, this immuneACCESS dataset retains in-frame rearrangements with V and J assigned. A fraction of the clones does not appear; measured against another copy, unresolved V genes explain less than half of the discrepancy, and the remainder lacks a known reason. The sample table records 200,000 to 250,000 clones; roughly 80% of these occur just once. In total, the top ten clones hold roughly 7% of the sample. Sequenced input: peripheral blood. These receptors were obtained from a woman aged 70 to 79 with acute or convalescent COVID-19.

The chain recombines TRBV11-2 with TRBJ1-6; D is possibly TRBD1 (6 bases). V was shortened by 6 bases and J by 8 bases, with 14 bases between the two germline ends. CDR1 and CDR2 (germline): SGHAT, FQNNGV. This CDR3 has 14 residues. The CDR3 sequence is CASRVTGRDSPLHF. The CDR3 region has the DNA TGTGCCAGCAGGGTTACAGGGAGGGATTCACCCCTCCACTTT.

The table lists this clone with a few counts. V gene TRBV5-1 combines with J gene TRBJ2-2; D not resolved. V was clipped by 0 bases and J by 6 bases, with 9 bases between them. The CDR3 loop spans 14 amino acids. Germline V CDR1 and CDR2: SGHRS, YFSETQ. The CDR3 DNA sequence: TGCGCCAGCAGCTTGGCCTTTTCTGCCGGGGAGCTGTTTTTT. Residues: CASSLAFSAGELFF.

The chain recombines TRBV24-1 with TRBJ2-3; tentative D call: TRBD1 (6 bases). Germline loops: CDR1 KGHDR, CDR2 SFDVKD. CDR3 length equals 16 residues. Trimming shortened V by 3 bases and J by 2 bases, and 14 bases separated the two germline ends. The CDR3 loop reads CATSDGGDSYTDTQYF. CDR3 coding DNA: TGTGCCACCAGTGATGGGGGCGACAGCTACACAGATACGCAGTATTTT.

This clone was picked up one time. This chain uses TRBV6-1 with TRBJ2-5; possible D gene TRBD1, 6 bases. The germline V gene encodes CDR1 MNHNS and CDR2 SASEGT. Trimming took 6 bases from V and 6 from J, leaving 17 bases between them. The CDR3 length is 14 residues. The CDR3 spells CASSRTGSGQTQYF. Here the CDR3 DNA reads TGTGCCAGCAGCAGAACAGGGTCCGGGCAGACCCAGTACTTC.

The chain is built from TRBV7-3 and TRBJ2-1; D is uncertain. Per the germline V gene, CDR1 is SGHTA and CDR2 is FQGTGA. This CDR3 is 13 amino acids long. Trimming left V 4 bases short and J 6 bases short, with 10 bases between. The CDR3 DNA follows: TGTGCCAGCAGCTCCGACATGACCAATGAGCAGTTCTTC. Protein: CASSSDMTNEQFF.

This chain connects TRBV5-1 to TRBJ1-6; 9 positions agree with TRBD1. The CDR3 has 15 residues. Germline CDR1 and CDR2: SGHRS and YFSETQ. The ends lost 2 bases at V and 7 bases at J; junction bases unmatched: 4. CDR3 sequence reads: CASSFGTGLNSPLHF. The CDR3 DNA reads TGCGCCAGCAGCTTTGGGACAGGGTTAAATTCACCCCTCCACTTT.

The V and J genes are TRBV5-4 and TRBJ2-7, with 10 bases lining up with TRBD1. The trim removed 7 bases at V and 7 bases at J, leaving 8 bases unmatched. CDR3 length: 13 residues. Per the germline V gene, CDR1 is SGHNT and CDR2 is YYREEE (reference sequence). CDR3 DNA: TGTGCCAGCCGGAGACAGGGGGCGCGAGAGCAGTACGTC. Its translation: CASRRQGAREQYV.

The V and J genes are TRBV27 and TRBJ1-1; 7 bases are shared with TRBD1. The CDR3 contains 13 residues. CDR1 MNHEY and CDR2 SMNVEV come from the germline V gene (reference sequence). The V and J ends lost 8 bases and 4 bases, in that order; junction bases with no gene match: 7. The CDR3 sequence: CASRKQGSTEAFF. For the CDR3, the DNA is TGTGCCAGCCGGAAACAGGGGTCCACTGAAGCTTTCTTT.

V gene TRBV6-5 combines with J gene TRBJ2-4; TRBD1 agrees at 8 bases. Germline V gene lookup returns CDR1 MNHEY and CDR2 SVGAGI. The CDR3 is 15 amino acids. The ends lost 2 bases at V and 7 bases at J; junction bases unmatched: 7. The CDR3 region has the DNA TGTGCCAGCAGTTACGCCAGGGGGCGCGTGAACATTCAGTACTTC. It codes for CASSYARGRVNIQYF.

V gene TRBV7-9 combines with J gene TRBJ2-7; TRBD1 matches at 7 bases. The CDR3 runs 15 residues. Trimming cost V 1 base and J 2 bases; bases outside gene matches: 5. Germline V CDR1 and CDR2: SEHNR, FQNEAQ (reference sequence). The CDR3 DNA is TGTGCCAGCAGCTTAGGGCGACAGGGAACCTACGAGCAGTACTTC. Translating it yields CASSLGRQGTYEQYF.